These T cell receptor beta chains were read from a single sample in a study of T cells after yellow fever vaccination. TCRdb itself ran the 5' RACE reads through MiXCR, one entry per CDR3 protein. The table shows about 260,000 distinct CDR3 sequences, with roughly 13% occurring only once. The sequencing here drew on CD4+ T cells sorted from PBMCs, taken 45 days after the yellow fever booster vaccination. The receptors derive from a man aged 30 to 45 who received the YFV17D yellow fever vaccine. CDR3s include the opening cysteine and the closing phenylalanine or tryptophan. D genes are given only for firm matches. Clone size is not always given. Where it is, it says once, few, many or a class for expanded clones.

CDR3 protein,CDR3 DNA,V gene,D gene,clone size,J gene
CASSLGQGGVNTEAFF,TGTGCCAGCAGCTTAGGACAGGGAGGGGTGAACACTGAAGCTTTCTTT,TRBV7-2,TRBD1,few,TRBJ1-1
CASSTGGTGVVETQYF,TGCGCCAGCAGCACCGGCGGGACTGGGGTGGTAGAGACCCAGTACTTC,TRBV5-1,-,-,TRBJ2-5
CASSLQASGSSSEQFF,TGCGCCAGCAGCTTGCAAGCTAGCGGGAGTAGTAGTGAGCAGTTCTTC,TRBV5-1,TRBD2,-,TRBJ2-1
CASSSEPRGEQYF,TGTGCCAGCAGCTCGGAGCCCCGCGGGGAGCAGTACTTC,TRBV7-8,-,-,TRBJ2-7
CASSSGQLYGYTF,TGTGCCAGCAGTTCGGGACAGCTCTATGGCTACACCTTC,TRBV12-3/TRBV12-4,TRBD1,many,TRBJ1-2
CAWNKGAGETQYF,TGTGCCTGGAATAAGGGGGCTGGGGAGACCCAGTACTTC,TRBV30,TRBD1,few,TRBJ2-5
CASSRRSQHGIQYF,TGTGCCAGCAGTCGCCGCTCACAGCACGGGATTCAGTACTTC,TRBV28,-,few,TRBJ2-4
CASSLIEGIYNEQFF,TGTGCCAGCAGCTTGATAGAGGGCATCTACAATGAGCAGTTCTTC,TRBV7-8,-,many,TRBJ2-1
CSAQTRDRRGYEQYF,TGCAGCGCCCAAACCCGGGACAGGAGGGGATACGAGCAGTACTTC,TRBV29-1,TRBD1,many,TRBJ2-7
CASSLQTGGNEQFF,TGCGCCAGCAGCTTGCAAACAGGGGGCAATGAGCAGTTCTTC,TRBV5-1,TRBD1,few,TRBJ2-1
CASSGQASGEAFF,TGTGCCAGCAGCGGACAGGCGTCGGGTGAAGCTTTCTTT,TRBV7-3,TRBD1,-,TRBJ1-1
CASSLGFSGNTIYF,TGTGCCAGCAGCTTAGGTTTTTCTGGAAACACCATATATTTT,TRBV7-2,-,few,TRBJ1-3
CSALRGGPSSYNSPLHF,TGCAGTGCTTTAAGGGGGGGGCCGAGCTCCTATAATTCACCCCTCCACTTT,TRBV20-1,-,few,TRBJ1-6
CASSQERVDEQFF,TGCGCCAGCAGCCAAGAGCGGGTCGATGAGCAGTTCTTC,TRBV4-1,-,few,TRBJ2-1
CSARAGVRVTEQFF,TGCAGTGCTAGAGCGGGGGTGCGTGTAACTGAGCAGTTCTTC,TRBV20-1,-,many,TRBJ2-1
CASSLERGLRQPQHF,TGTGCCAGCAGCTTAGAACGGGGTCTCCGTCAGCCCCAGCATTTT,TRBV7-2,-,-,TRBJ1-5
CASSPGSAREETQYF,TGTGCCAGCAGCCCCGGATCGGCCAGGGAAGAGACCCAGTACTTC,TRBV7-9,-,many,TRBJ2-5
CASDLTGYSFEQYF,TGTGCCAGCGATCTTACAGGGTATTCTTTCGAGCAGTACTTC,TRBV27,-,few,TRBJ2-7
CASRGSFEEYF,TGTGCCAGCAGGGGGTCCTTCGAGGAGTACTTC,TRBV7-2,-,few,TRBJ2-7
CASSQDGTSGRWVYF,TGTGCCAGCAGCCAAGACGGGACTAGCGGGAGGTGGGTGTACTTC,TRBV14,TRBD2,few,TRBJ2-7
CSARDPGASGIPTYNEQFF,TGCAGTGCTAGAGACCCGGGAGCTAGCGGGATCCCCACATACAATGAGCAGTTCTTC,TRBV20-1,TRBD2,-,TRBJ2-1
CSAREAALAKNIQYF,TGCAGTGCTAGAGAGGCAGCCCTAGCCAAAAACATTCAGTACTTC,TRBV20-1,-,many,TRBJ2-4
CASRSPGGANVLTF,TGTGCCAGCAGGTCACCAGGTGGGGCCAACGTCCTGACTTTC,TRBV6-1,-,few,TRBJ2-6
CASSPGTARDTQYF,TGCGCCAGCAGCCCCGGGACGGCGCGGGATACGCAGTATTTT,TRBV5-1,-,few,TRBJ2-3
CSARAASGDGDTQYF,TGCAGTGCTAGAGCGGCTAGCGGGGACGGGGATACGCAGTATTTT,TRBV20-1,TRBD2,-,TRBJ2-3
CASSHGQGFSYEQYF,TGTGCCAGTAGTCACGGACAGGGGTTCTCCTACGAGCAGTACTTC,TRBV19,TRBD1,-,TRBJ2-7
CASSLGGTRIETQYF,TGTGCCAGCAGCTTGGGCGGGACCCGTATCGAGACCCAGTACTTC,TRBV11-2,-,few,TRBJ2-5
CASRQVEQFF,TGTGCCAGCAGGCAAGTTGAGCAGTTCTTC,TRBV25-1,-,many,TRBJ2-1
CASSLISSYEQYF,TGTGCCAGCAGTTTAATCAGCTCCTACGAGCAGTACTTC,TRBV12-3/TRBV12-4,-,few,TRBJ2-7